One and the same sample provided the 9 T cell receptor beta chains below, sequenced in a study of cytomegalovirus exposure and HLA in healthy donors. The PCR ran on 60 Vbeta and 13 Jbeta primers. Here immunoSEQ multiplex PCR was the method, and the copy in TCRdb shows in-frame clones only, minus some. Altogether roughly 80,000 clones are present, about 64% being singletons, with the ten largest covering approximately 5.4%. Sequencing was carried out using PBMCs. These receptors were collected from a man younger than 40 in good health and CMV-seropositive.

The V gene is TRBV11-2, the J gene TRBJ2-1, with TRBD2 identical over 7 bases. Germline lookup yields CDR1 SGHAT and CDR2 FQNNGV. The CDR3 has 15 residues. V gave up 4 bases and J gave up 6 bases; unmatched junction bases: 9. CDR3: CASSSQDGGTNEQFF. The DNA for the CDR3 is TGTGCCAGCAGCTCCCAAGACGGGGGGACCAATGAGCAGTTCTTC.

This CDR3 is CASSIYRDRGRNEQFF. The CDR3 region has the DNA TGTGCCAGTAGTATATACCGGGACAGGGGGCGGAATGAGCAGTTCTTC. V usage is TRBV19 and J usage is TRBJ2-1, with TRBD1 identical over 12 bases. Per the germline V gene, CDR1 is LNHDA and CDR2 is SQIVND (reference sequence). The CDR3 runs to 16 residues. V was pared by 2 bases and J by 7 bases, with 6 bases of the junction left unmatched.

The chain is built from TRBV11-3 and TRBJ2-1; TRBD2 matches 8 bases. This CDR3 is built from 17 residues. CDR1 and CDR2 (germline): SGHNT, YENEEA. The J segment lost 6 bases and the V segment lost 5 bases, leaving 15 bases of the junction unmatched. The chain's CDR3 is CASSRRNSGVGVNEQFF. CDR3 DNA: TGTGCCAGCAGCCGACGGAATAGCGGGGTAGGGGTCAATGAGCAGTTCTTC.

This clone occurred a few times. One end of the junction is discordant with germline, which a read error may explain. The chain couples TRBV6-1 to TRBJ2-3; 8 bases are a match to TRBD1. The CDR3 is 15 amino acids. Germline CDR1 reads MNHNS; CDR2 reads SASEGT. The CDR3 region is CASREGQGSTDTQYF. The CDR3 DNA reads TGTGCCAGCAGGGAAGGACAGGGTTCCACAGATACGCAGTATTTT.

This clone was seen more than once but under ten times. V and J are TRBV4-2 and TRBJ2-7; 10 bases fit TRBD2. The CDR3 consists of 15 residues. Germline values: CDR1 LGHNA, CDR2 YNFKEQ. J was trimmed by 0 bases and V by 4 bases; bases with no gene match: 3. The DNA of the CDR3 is TGTGCCAGCAGCCCCGGGACTAGCGACTCCTACGAGCAGTACTTC. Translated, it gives CASSPGTSDSYEQYF.

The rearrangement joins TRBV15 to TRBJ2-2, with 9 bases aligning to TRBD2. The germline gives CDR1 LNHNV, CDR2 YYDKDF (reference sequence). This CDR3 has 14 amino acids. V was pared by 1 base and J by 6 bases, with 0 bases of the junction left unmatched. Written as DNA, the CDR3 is TGTGCCACCAGCAGAGTAGCGGGAGCCGGGGAGCTGTTTTTT. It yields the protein CATSRVAGAGELFF.

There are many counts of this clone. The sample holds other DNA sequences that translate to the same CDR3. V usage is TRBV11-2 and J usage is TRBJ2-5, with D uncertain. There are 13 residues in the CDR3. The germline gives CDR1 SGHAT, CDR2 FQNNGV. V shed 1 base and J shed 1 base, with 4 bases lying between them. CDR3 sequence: CASSLGAQETQYF. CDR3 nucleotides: TGTGCCAGCAGCTTAGGGGCCCAAGAGACCCAGTACTTC. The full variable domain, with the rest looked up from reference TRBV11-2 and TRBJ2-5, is EAGVAQSPRYKIIEKRQSVAFWCNPISGHATLYWYQQILGQGPKLLIQFQNNGVVDDSQLPKDRFSAERLKGVDSTLKIQPAKLEDSAVYLCASSLGAQETQYFGPGTRLLVL.

CDR3 nucleotides: TGTGCCAGCAGTGACTTTGGCGGGTTCTCCAATGAGCAGTTCTTC. This encodes CASSDFGGFSNEQFF. The genes are TRBV6-4 and TRBJ2-1, with D possibly TRBD2 on 5 matching bases. CDR3 length: 15 residues. V lost 1 base and J lost 6, with 13 bases in between. Germline-derived CDR1 and CDR2 are MRHNA and SNTAGT.

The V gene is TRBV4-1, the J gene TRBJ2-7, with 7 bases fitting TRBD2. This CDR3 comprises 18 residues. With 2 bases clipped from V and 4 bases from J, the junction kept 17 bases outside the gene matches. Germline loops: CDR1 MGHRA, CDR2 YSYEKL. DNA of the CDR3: TGCGCCAGCAGCCAACTACGAGCCATTCGGGGGGATGCGTACGAGCAGTACTTC. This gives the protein CASSQLRAIRGDAYEQYF.